This TCR beta chain was retrieved from a study of identifying expanded T cells in peripheral blood. Turning to this clone: The antigen is not known.

Trimming took off 0 bases at V and 1 base at J, with 6 bases between the two ends. Germline lookup yields CDR1 MNHEY and CDR2 SVGAGI. The CDR3 spans 15 residues. Only in-frame clones appear in the TCRdb table, and some are missing; sequencing was by immunoSEQ multiplex PCR. The table lists approximately 100,000 clones, about nine tenths of them singletons. Healthy donors had no documented immune events, such as infections, while sampled. Study-wide points: Over two and four weeks, about 17 and 20 clones changed, versus roughly 1.2 between replicates. Two-week clone count variance significantly increased as total template count grew.

V usage is TRBV6-5 and J usage is TRBJ2-2; TRBD2 is a possible D gene (5 bases). Sequenced: blood. The TCR originated in a person aged 18-70 years in good health. CDR3 protein: CASSYSRENTGELFF. CDR3 coding DNA: TGTGCCAGCAGTTACTCTCGGGAGAACACCGGGGAGCTGTTTTTT.